These 9 T cell receptor beta chains were all obtained from the same sample, sequenced in a study of T cell responses to AZD1222 COVID-19 vaccine. TCRdb's table, derived via immunoSEQ multiplex PCR, lists solely in-frame clones and lacks some. Among over 120,000 clones listed, more than 80% were seen once. The sequencing here drew on peripheral blood, taken on day 0 of AZD1222 vaccination. The origin of the receptors is an adult in good health.

The chain combines TRBV9 with TRBJ1-5; D unclear. The V end lost 4 bases, the J end lost 1 base, and 9 bases lay between the germline ends. This CDR3 region has 14 residues. Germline CDR1 reads SGDLS; CDR2 reads YYNGEE. CDR3 amino acids: CASSKLDSNQPQHF. The CDR3 bases are TGTGCCAGCAGCAAGTTAGACAGCAATCAGCCCCAGCATTTT.

The chain uses TRBV24-1 and TRBJ2-5; D may be TRBD1 (6 bases). From germline, CDR1 is KGHDR and CDR2 SFDVKD. The CDR3 contains 15 residues. The V end was cut by 12 bases, the J end by 3 bases, with 22 bases between. CDR3 in DNA: TGTGCCCCCCGGCAGGGGCGACCATCAAAAGAGACCCAGTACTTC. Its protein product is CAPRQGRPSKETQYF.

The chain joins TRBV27 to TRBJ1-5, with D unresolved. V dropped 5 bases and J dropped 4 bases, with 18 bases sitting between them. The length of the CDR3 is 16 residues. Germline V gene lookup returns CDR1 MNHEY and CDR2 SMNVEV (reference sequence). The CDR3 loop is CASSPIPSGSNQPQHF. The CDR3 DNA reads as TGTGCCAGCAGTCCGATTCCTTCGGGGTCGAATCAGCCCCAGCATTTT.

V is TRBV7-9 and J is TRBJ1-1; D unclear. The V end was cut by 0 bases, the J end by 0 bases, with 5 bases between. Germline-derived CDR1 and CDR2 are SEHNR and FQNEAQ (reference sequence). This CDR3 has 14 amino acids. The DNA for the CDR3 is TGTGCCAGCAGCTTAGCTAGGGTGAACACTGAAGCTTTCTTT. Translating it yields CASSLARVNTEAFF.

V gene TRBV7-9 combines with J gene TRBJ1-6; no reliable D call. V was cut by 0 bases and J by 6 bases, with 12 bases left in between. There are 16 residues in the CDR3. In germline, CDR1 is SEHNR, CDR2 FQNEAQ (reference sequence). The CDR3 loop is CASSLALGRTNSPLHF. The CDR3 coding sequence is TGTGCCAGCAGCTTAGCACTCGGCAGGACTAATTCACCCCTCCACTTT.

V and J are TRBV29-1 and TRBJ1-5, with D uncertain. The CDR3 runs 15 residues. Deletions cut 2 bases from V and 0 bases from J, with 11 bases between. Germline V CDR1 and CDR2: SQVTM, ANQGSEA. CDR3 sequence: CSVEYKIHSNQPQHF. CDR3 sequence (DNA): TGCAGCGTTGAATACAAGATACATAGCAATCAGCCCCAGCATTTT.

This clone has only a few counts. The gene calls are TRBV7-9 and TRBJ1-4, with D unresolved. Trimming shortened V by 10 bases and J by 2 bases, and 8 bases separated the two germline ends. Germline CDR1 reads SEHNR; CDR2 reads FQNEAQ (reference sequence). The CDR3 contains 12 residues. The DNA for the CDR3 is TGTGCCACCTCGGGCACTAATGAAAAACTGTTTTTT. Protein product: CATSGTNEKLFF.

The table lists this clone with a count of one. The CDR3 DNA follows: TGTGCCAGCTCACCGGCCTCGAGCTCTGGAAACACCATATATTTT. Translated, it gives CASSPASSSGNTIYF. The chain is built from TRBV18 and TRBJ1-3, with D unclear. CDR1 and CDR2 from the germline V gene are KGHSH and LQKENI. The CDR3 consists of 15 residues. The V end lost 3 bases, the J end lost 0 bases, and 9 bases lay between the germline ends.

The chain combines TRBV6-5 with TRBJ2-7, with TRBD1 matching over 8 bases. Germline CDR1 and CDR2: MNHEY and SVGAGI. The CDR3 runs to 15 residues. V shed 6 bases and J 0 bases; nucleotides not matched to a gene: 7. CDR3 sequence (DNA): TGTGCCAGCAGATTAAGACAGGGGAACTCCTACGAGCAGTACTTC. This codes for CASRLRQGNSYEQYF.